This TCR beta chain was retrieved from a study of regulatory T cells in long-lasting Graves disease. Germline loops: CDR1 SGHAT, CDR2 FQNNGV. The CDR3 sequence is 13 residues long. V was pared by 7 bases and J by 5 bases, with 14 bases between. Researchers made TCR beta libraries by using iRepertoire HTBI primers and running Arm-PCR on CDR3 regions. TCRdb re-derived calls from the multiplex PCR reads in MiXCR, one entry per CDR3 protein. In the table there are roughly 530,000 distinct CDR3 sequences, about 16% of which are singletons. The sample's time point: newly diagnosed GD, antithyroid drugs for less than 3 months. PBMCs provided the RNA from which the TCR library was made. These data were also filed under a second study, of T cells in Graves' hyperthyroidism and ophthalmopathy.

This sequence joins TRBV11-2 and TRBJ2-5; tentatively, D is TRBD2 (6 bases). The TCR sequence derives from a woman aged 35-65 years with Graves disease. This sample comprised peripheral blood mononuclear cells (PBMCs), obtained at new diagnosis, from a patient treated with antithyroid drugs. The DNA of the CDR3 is TGTGCCAGCAACCAAGCGGGCGCTGAGACCCAGTACTTC. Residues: CASNQAGAETQYF.